This T cell receptor beta chain was sequenced during a study of spatial heterogeneity in lung cancer. This clonotype has at least ten counts. The time point was: sample taken at primary tumor resection. Tumor, nontumor lung or frozen PBMC supplied whole RNA, sequenced without sorting. TCRdb reprocessed the 5' RACE reads with MiXCR, giving one entry per CDR3 protein. This sample has under 100,000 distinct CDR3 sequences, with around 8.6% found just once. V lost 6 bases to trimming and J lost 0 bases; unmatched junction nucleotides: 9. CDR1 is DFQATT, CDR2 SNEGSKA, per germline (reference sequence). This CDR3 region has 15 residues.

The sequence came from a male donor with early-stage non-small cell lung cancer. V is TRBV20-1 and J is TRBJ2-5; 8 positions agree with TRBD2. The sequences come from PBMCs, collected at surgery. In nucleotides, the CDR3 is TGCAGTGCAATTCATCTAGCGGGCAACCAAGAGACCCAGTACTTC. The encoded protein is CSAIHLAGNQETQYF.